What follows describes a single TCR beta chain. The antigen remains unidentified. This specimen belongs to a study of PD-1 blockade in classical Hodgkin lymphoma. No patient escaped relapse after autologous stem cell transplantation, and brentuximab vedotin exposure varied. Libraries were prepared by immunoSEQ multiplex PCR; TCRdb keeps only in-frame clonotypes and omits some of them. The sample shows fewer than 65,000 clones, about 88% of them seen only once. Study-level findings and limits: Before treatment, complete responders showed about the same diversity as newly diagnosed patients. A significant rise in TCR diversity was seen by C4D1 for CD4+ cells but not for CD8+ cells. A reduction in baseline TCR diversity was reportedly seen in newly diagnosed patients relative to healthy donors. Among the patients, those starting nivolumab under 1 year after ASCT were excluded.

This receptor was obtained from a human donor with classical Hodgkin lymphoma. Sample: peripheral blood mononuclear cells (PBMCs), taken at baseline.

The CDR3 loop is CASRSGTGGTEAFF. DNA of the CDR3: TGTGCCAGCAGGTCCGGGACAGGGGGTACTGAAGCTTTCTTT. The rearrangement joins TRBV6-5 to TRBJ1-1, with TRBD1 identical over 11 bases. Germline loops: CDR1 MNHEY, CDR2 SVGAGI. The length of the CDR3 is 14 residues. J lost 5 bases, V lost 6 bases, and 5 bases had no gene match.